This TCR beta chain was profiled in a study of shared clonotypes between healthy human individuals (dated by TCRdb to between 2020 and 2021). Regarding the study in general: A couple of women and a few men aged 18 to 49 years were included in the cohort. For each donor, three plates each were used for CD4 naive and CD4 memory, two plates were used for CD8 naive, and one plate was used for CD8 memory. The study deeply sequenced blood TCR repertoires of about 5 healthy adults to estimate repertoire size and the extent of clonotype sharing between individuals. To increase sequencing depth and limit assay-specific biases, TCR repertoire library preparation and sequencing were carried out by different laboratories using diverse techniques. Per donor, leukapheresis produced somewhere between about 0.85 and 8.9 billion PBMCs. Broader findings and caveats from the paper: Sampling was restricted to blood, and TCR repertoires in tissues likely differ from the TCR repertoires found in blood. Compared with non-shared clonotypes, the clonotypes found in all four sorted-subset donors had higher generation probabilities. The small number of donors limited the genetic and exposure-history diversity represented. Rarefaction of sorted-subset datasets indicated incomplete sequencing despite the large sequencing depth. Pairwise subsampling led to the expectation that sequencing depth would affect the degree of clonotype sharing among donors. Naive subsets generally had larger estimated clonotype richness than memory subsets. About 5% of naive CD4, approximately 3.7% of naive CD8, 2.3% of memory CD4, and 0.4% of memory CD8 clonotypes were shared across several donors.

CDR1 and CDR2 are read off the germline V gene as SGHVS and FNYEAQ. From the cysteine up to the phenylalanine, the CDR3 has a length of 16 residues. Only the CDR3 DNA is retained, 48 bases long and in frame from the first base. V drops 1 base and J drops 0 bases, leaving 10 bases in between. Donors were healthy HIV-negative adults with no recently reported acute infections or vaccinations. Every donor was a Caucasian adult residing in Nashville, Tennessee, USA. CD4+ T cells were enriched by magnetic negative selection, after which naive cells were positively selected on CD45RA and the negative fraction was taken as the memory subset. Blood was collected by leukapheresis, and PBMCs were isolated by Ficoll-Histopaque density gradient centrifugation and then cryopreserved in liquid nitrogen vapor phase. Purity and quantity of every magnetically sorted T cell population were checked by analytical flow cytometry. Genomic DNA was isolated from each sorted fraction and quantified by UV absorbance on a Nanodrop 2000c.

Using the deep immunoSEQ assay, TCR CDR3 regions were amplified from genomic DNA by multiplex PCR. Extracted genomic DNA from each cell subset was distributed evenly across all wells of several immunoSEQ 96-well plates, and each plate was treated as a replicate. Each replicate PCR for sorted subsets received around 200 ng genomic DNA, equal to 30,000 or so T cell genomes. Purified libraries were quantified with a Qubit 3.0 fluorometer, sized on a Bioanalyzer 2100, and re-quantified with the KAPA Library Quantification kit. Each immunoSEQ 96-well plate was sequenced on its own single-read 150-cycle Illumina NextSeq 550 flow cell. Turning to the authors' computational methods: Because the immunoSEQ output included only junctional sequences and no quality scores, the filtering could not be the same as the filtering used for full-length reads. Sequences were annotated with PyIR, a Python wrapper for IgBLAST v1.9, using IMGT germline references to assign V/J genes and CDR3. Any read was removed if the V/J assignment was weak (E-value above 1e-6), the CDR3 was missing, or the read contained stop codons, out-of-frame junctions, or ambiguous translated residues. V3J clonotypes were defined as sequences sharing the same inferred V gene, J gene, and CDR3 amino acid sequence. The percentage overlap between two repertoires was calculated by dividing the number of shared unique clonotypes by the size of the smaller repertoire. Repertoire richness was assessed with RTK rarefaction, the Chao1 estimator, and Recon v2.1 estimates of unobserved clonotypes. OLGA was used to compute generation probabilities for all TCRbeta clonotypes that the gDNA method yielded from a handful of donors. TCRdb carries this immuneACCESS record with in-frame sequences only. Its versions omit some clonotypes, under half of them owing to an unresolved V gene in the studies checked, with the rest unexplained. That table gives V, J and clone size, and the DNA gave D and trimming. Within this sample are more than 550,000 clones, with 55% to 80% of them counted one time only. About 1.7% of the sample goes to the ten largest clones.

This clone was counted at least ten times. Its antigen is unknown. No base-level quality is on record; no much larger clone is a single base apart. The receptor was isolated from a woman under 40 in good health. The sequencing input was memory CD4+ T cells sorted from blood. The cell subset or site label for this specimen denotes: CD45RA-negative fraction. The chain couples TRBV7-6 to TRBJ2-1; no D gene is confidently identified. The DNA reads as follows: TGTGCCAGCAGCTTAGAGCACCCCAGCTCCTACAATGAGCAGTTCTTC. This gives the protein CASSLEHPSSYNEQFF.